This T cell receptor beta chain was profiled in a study of cytotoxic CD8 clonotypes in ibrutinib-treated CLL. The V end lost 0 bases, the J end lost 2 bases, and 7 bases lay between the germline ends. This CDR3 comprises 14 residues. Germline loops: CDR1 SGHRS, CDR2 YFSETQ. Profiled with immunoSEQ multiplex PCR; TCRdb holds only in-frame clones, not every one. This table holds approximately 150,000 clones, around three quarters found once. The clonotype comes from a human donor with chronic lymphocytic leukemia. Sample: PBMCs, taken after 12 months of ibrutinib treatment. The chain combines TRBV5-1 with TRBJ2-3, with TRBD1 as a possible D gene (6 bases). Here the CDR3 reads CASSLGDNTDTQYF. CDR3 nucleotide sequence: TGCGCCAGCAGCTTGGGGGACAACACAGATACGCAGTATTTT.